This T cell receptor (beta chain) comes out of a study of PD-1 blockade in classical Hodgkin lymphoma. The CDR3 spans 14 residues. Per germline, CDR1 SNHLY and CDR2 FYNNEI. Profiled with immunoSEQ multiplex PCR; TCRdb holds only in-frame clones, not every one. The table lists about 28,000 clones, about 81% of them singletons. Relapse after autologous stem cell transplantation occurred in every patient, and brentuximab vedotin exposure varied. The V call is TRBV2, the J call TRBJ1-5, with D possibly TRBD1 on 5 matching bases. Sequences were derived from peripheral blood mononuclear cells (PBMCs), sampled before the second cycle of nivolumab. This clonotype was sampled from a human donor with classical Hodgkin lymphoma. CDR3 DNA sequence: TGTGCTTCTACACTCGGGGCCAACAATCAGCCCCAGCATTTT. This encodes CASTLGANNQPQHF.